This entry lists 8 T cell receptor beta chains sequenced from one sample in a study of T cells after yellow fever vaccination. TCRdb recomputed calls from the 5' RACE reads with MiXCR, one row per CDR3 protein. The sample consists of some 320,000 distinct CDR3 sequences, 8.7% of them appearing once. The sample was CD4+ T cells sorted from PBMCs, taken 5 days after the yellow fever booster vaccination. Receptors were obtained from a man aged 18 to 29 who received the YFV17D yellow fever vaccine.

This chain connects TRBV5-4 to TRBJ1-6, with D hard to call. V was shortened by 4 bases and J by 9 bases, with 20 bases between the two germline ends. CDR3 length equals 16 residues. Looked up from germline, CDR1 is SGHNT and CDR2 is YYREEE (reference sequence). The DNA of the CDR3 is TGTGCCAGCAGCCGCCCCGGCCCCTCGGGGAGTTCACCCCTCCACTTT. It yields the protein CASSRPGPSGSSPLHF.

This clonotype was seen a few times. V and J are TRBV5-1 and TRBJ2-2, with D possibly being TRBD1 (5 bases). V shed 5 bases and J shed 2 bases, with 10 bases lying between them. Germline V gene sequence: CDR1 SGHRS, CDR2 YFSETQ. The CDR3 loop spans 14 amino acids. CDR3 protein: CASRPTANTGELFF. CDR3 nucleotides: TGCGCCAGCAGGCCGACAGCCAACACCGGGGAGCTGTTTTTT.

This clonotype appeared a few times. The chain links TRBV5-1 to TRBJ2-5; 9 bases map to TRBD2. CDR3 size: 15 residues. Germline-derived CDR1 and CDR2 are SGHRS and YFSETQ. The J segment lost 4 bases and the V segment lost 6 bases, leaving 10 bases of the junction unmatched. CDR3 sequence (DNA): TGCGCCAGCATCCCTAGCGGGGATCCAGCAGAGACCCAGTACTTC. Translated, it gives CASIPSGDPAETQYF.

This clonotype came up a few times. J is TRBJ1-2 and V is TRBV20-1; 8 bases agree with TRBD1. The CDR3 loop spans 15 amino acids. CDR1 and CDR2 (germline): DFQATT, SNEGSKA (reference sequence). With 1 base clipped from V and 7 bases from J, the junction kept 11 bases outside the gene matches. Here the CDR3 reads CSARGEETGGGGYTF. The DNA for the CDR3 is TGCAGTGCTAGAGGGGAAGAAACAGGGGGAGGTGGCTACACCTTC.

This clonotype was picked up a small number of times. The chain employs TRBV20-1 and TRBJ1-6, with 7 bases matching TRBD1. This CDR3 comprises 15 residues. J was trimmed by 13 bases and V by 3 bases; bases with no gene match: 15. Germline CDR1 and CDR2: DFQATT and SNEGSKA (reference sequence). In nucleotides, the CDR3 is TGCAGTGCTAGGACCTTACAGGGGTTAAGGGGTCCCCTCCACTTT. This sequence encodes CSARTLQGLRGPLHF.

The gene calls are TRBV5-6 and TRBJ2-3; TRBD1 agrees at 8 bases. The ends lost 4 bases at V and 5 bases at J; junction bases unmatched: 12. The CDR3 contains 16 residues. Germline V CDR1 and CDR2: SGHDT, YYEEEE. The CDR3 DNA sequence: TGTGCCAGCAGCGATCCCAGGGGGCTAAGTCTAGATACGCAGTATTTT. Translation: CASSDPRGLSLDTQYF.

The chain uses TRBV7-2 and TRBJ1-5, with no clear D. V lost 3 bases and J 7 bases, leaving 7 bases between the germline ends. In germline, CDR1 is SGHTA, CDR2 FQGNSA. The CDR3 covers 12 residues. This CDR3 reads CASSFGWQPQHF. The DNA for the CDR3 is TGTGCCAGCAGCTTCGGTTGGCAGCCCCAGCATTTT. Full variable domain (remainder filled in from reference TRBV7-2 and TRBJ1-5): GAGVSQSPSNKVTEKGKDVELRCDPISGHTALYWYRQSLGQGLEFLIYFQGNSAPDKSGLPSDRFSAERTGGSVSTLTIQRTQQEDSAVYLCASSFGWQPQHFGDGTRLSIL.

This chain's CDR3 is CASSLNPPGHDEQFF. CDR3 DNA: TGTGCCAGCAGCTTAAATCCCCCGGGGCACGATGAGCAGTTCTTC. This chain joins TRBV7-2 and TRBJ2-1; D is tentatively TRBD1 or TRBD2 (5 bases each). CDR1 and CDR2 (germline): SGHTA, FQGNSA. The V end lost 2 bases, the J end lost 8 bases, and 16 bases lay between the germline ends. The CDR3 extends over 15 amino acids.